The T cell receptor (beta chain) described here comes from a study of T cells after yellow fever vaccination. Study observations and caveats: A weaker but faster secondary response was observed, peaking on day 5 versus 15. Among all clonotypes, a small share was observed in both CD4 and CD8 compartments. Abundant clonotypes from the bulk population could get into FACS-sorted repertoires as contaminants.

As TCR cDNA was made by 5'RACE template switching, a universal primer site and UMIs were added. From the 5' RACE reads, TCRdb called clonotypes with MiXCR, one entry per CDR3 protein. Here the sample spans about 75,000 distinct CDR3 sequences, around 7.1% being singletons. This clonotype was recorded at least ten times. Its matching antigen is unknown. The receptor was isolated from a young man who received the YFV17D yellow fever vaccine. Here the sequenced sample was CD8+ T cells sorted from PBMCs, taken approximately 11 days after the first yellow fever vaccination.

CDR3 in amino acids: CASSQGSGGADTQYF. The CDR3 DNA reads TGTGCCAGCAGCCAAGGGAGCGGGGGGGCAGATACGCAGTATTTT. The genes are TRBV4-2 and TRBJ2-3, with TRBD2 identical over 10 bases. Germline CDR1 and CDR2: LGHNA and YNFKEQ. The CDR3 consists of 15 residues. The V segment lost 1 base and the J segment 4 bases; nucleotides outside the gene matches: 2.